These 8 T cell receptor beta chains originate from one sample sequenced in a study of T cell responses to AZD1222 COVID-19 vaccine. The repertoire was sequenced with immunoSEQ multiplex PCR; TCRdb's copy has only in-frame clones and lacks some. The sample has 40,000 to 55,000 clones; about three quarters are singletons. Here the sequenced sample was peripheral blood, taken on day 0 of AZD1222 vaccination. Every receptor here comes from an adult in good health.

This chain links TRBV19 with TRBJ1-1; possibly TRBD1 for D (6 bases). The CDR3 is 16 amino acids. The V gene lost 5 bases and the J gene lost 5 bases, with 21 bases spanning the gap. Germline loops: CDR1 LNHDA, CDR2 SQIVND (reference sequence). CDR3 DNA sequence: TGTGCCAGTAGTCCCGGTTGGGGGGCACGGGGGACTGAAGCTTTCTTT. Amino acids: CASSPGWGARGTEAFF.

The genes are TRBV11-3 and TRBJ1-3, with D hard to call. This CDR3 spans 12 amino acids. Germline lookup yields CDR1 SGHNT and CDR2 YENEEA. V lost 7 bases to trimming and J lost 2 bases, with 6 bases between them. The CDR3 is CASTTAGNTIYF. The CDR3 bases are TGTGCCAGCACAACAGCTGGAAACACCATATATTTT.

The chain carries TRBV28 and TRBJ1-5; a possible D gene is TRBD1 (5 bases). Trimming shortened V by 7 bases and J by 6 bases, and 16 bases separated the two germline ends. The CDR3 length is 14 residues. Germline V gives CDR1 MDHEN, CDR2 SYDVKM. Written as DNA, the CDR3 is TGTGCCAGCACCCCCGGGGGGGTAGGTCAGCCCCAGCATTTT. Amino acid sequence: CASTPGGVGQPQHF.

This chain joins TRBV27 and TRBJ2-7; 11 nucleotides align to TRBD1. CDR3 length: 16 amino acids. Per germline, CDR1 MNHEY and CDR2 SMNVEV (reference sequence). The V and J ends lost 3 bases and 2 bases, in that order; junction bases with no gene match: 6. The CDR3, as DNA: TGTGCCAGCAGTTTGGCCCCGGGACAGGGGGCCTACGAGCAGTACTTC. It codes for CASSLAPGQGAYEQYF.

The chain links TRBV11-2 to TRBJ2-7, with D perhaps TRBD1 or TRBD2 (5 bases each). The CDR3 totals 16 residues. Germline V gene lookup returns CDR1 SGHAT and CDR2 FQNNGV. Trimming pared 5 bases from V and 0 bases from J, leaving 17 bases between. The CDR3 loop reads CASSPRGRQSSYEQYF. CDR3 in DNA: TGTGCCAGCAGCCCCCGGGGACGGCAGAGCTCCTACGAGCAGTACTTC.

V and J are TRBV28 and TRBJ2-7; D is possibly TRBD1 (6 bases). Per the germline V gene, CDR1 is MDHEN and CDR2 is SYDVKM. Between the trimmed V and J ends, which lost 6 bases and 6 bases, there was a span of 24 bases. The CDR3 loop spans 16 amino acids. This chain's CDR3 is CASRQTGVRGRGEQYF. Written as DNA, the CDR3 is TGTGCCAGCAGACAGACCGGCGTCAGGGGCAGGGGCGAGCAGTACTTC.

The table lists this clone with a count of one. The chain links TRBV11-2 to TRBJ1-6, with 8 bases fitting TRBD1. The CDR3 runs to 15 residues. The ends lost 1 base at V and 6 bases at J; junction bases unmatched: 2. The V gene's germline CDR1 is SGHAT and CDR2 FQNNGV. DNA of the CDR3: TGTGCCAGCAGCTTAGCAGGGGGCGGTAATTCACCCCTCCACTTT. Residues: CASSLAGGGNSPLHF.

This chain links TRBV6-5 with TRBJ1-1; D uncertain. This CDR3 region has 14 residues. V dropped 4 bases and J dropped 1 base, with 10 bases sitting between them. Germline V gene lookup returns CDR1 MNHEY and CDR2 SVGAGI. CDR3 DNA sequence: TGTGCCAGCAGTTCCCGGACGGGGAACACTGAAGCTTTCTTT. Amino acids: CASSSRTGNTEAFF.